The T cell receptor (beta chain) described here comes from a study of Tregs in tolerant kidney transplant recipients. Study-wide background: Mixed chimerism was transient after nonmyeloablative marrow transplants from related graft donors.

Findings and limits, study-wide: The most relevant donor-specific Treg TCRbeta repertoire apparently came from expansion with activated donor B cells. For some patients, primers changed over time, blocking nucleotide-level comparison.

V gave up 4 bases and J gave up 3 bases, with 12 bases separating them. The CDR3 spans 14 residues. Per germline, CDR1 SGDLS and CDR2 YYNGEE. CD4+CD25+CD127- Tregs, CD4+CD25- non-Tregs, CD4 and CD8 cells were sorted. Clones were sequenced by immunoSEQ multiplex PCR, and TCRdb holds only the in-frame ones, with some missing. The sample lists 95,000 to 120,000 clones; around 87% were seen once. In the case of this clone: The antigen is not known.

The source material was CD4+ T cells from blood, sampled before the transplant. V gene TRBV9 combines with J gene TRBJ2-3; D is ambiguous. This TCR came from a human donor who received a combined kidney and bone marrow transplant. The CDR3 sequence is CASSPHPGTDTQYF. CDR3 DNA sequence: TGTGCCAGCAGCCCCCACCCCGGGACAGATACGCAGTATTTT. The complete variable domain, with remaining parts taken from reference TRBV9 and TRBJ2-3, reads DSGVTQTPKHLITATGQRVTLRCSPRSGDLSVYWYQQSLDQGLQFLIQYYNGEERAKGNILERFSAQQFPDLHSELNLSSLELGDSALYFCASSPHPGTDTQYFGPGTRLTVL.